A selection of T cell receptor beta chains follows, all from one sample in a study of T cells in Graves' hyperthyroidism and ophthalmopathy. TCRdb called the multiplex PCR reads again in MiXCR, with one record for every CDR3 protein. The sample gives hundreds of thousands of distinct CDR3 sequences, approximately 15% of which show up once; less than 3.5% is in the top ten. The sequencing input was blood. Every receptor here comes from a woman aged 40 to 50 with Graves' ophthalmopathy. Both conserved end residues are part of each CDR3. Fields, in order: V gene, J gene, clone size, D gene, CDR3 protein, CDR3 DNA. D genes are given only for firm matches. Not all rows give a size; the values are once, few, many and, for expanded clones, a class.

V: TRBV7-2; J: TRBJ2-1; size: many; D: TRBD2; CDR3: CASSGGTSAYNEQFF; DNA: TGTGCCAGCAGCGGGGGGACTAGCGCTTACAATGAGCAGTTCTTC
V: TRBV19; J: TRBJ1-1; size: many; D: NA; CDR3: CASSSNGRMNTEAFF; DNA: TGTGCCAGTAGTTCAAATGGGCGGATGAACACTGAAGCTTTCTTT
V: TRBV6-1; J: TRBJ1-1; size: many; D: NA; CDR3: CASRRAAGIGTEAFF; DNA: TGTGCCAGCAGGAGGGCAGCGGGAATAGGCACTGAAGCTTTCTTT
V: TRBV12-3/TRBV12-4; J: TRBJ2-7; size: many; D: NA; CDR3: CASSFAGRSYEQYF; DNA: TGTGCCAGCAGTTTTGCGGGACGCTCCTACGAGCAGTACTTC
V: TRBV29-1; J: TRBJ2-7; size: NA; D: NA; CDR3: CSVEGDHSYEQYF; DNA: TGCAGCGTTGAAGGGGACCACTCCTACGAGCAGTACTTC
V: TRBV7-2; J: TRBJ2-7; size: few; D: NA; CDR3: CASSYQTPYEQYF; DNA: TGTGCCAGCAGCTACCAGACACCTTACGAGCAGTACTTC
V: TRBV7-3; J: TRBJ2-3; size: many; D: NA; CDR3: CASGMTGVRGGTQYF; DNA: TGTGCCAGCGGTATGACGGGGGTACGGGGAGGAACGCAGTATTTT
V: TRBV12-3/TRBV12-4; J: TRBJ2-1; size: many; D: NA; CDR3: CASSLDRRTSNEQFF; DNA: TGTGCCAGCAGTTTGGACAGGAGGACTAGTAATGAGCAGTTCTTC
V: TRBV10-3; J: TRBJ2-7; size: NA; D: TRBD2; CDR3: CAISGRRTSGISYEQYF; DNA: TGTGCCATCAGCGGCCGAAGGACTAGCGGGATATCATACGAGCAGTACTTC
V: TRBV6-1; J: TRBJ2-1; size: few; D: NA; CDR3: CASSEAGARVGNEQFF; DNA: TGTGCCAGCAGTGAAGCGGGTGCTAGAGTGGGCAATGAGCAGTTCTTC
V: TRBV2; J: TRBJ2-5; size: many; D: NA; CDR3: CASSDRGTGPRETQYF; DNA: TGTGCCAGCAGTGATAGGGGTACAGGACCTCGGGAGACCCAGTACTTC
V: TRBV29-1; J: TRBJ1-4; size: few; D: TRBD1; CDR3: CSAGQGREKLFF; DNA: TGCAGCGCAGGACAGGGTCGTGAAAAACTGTTTTTT
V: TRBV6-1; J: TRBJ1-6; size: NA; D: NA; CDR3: CASSRVKEGSPLHF; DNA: TGTGCCAGCAGCCGGGTGAAGGAGGGCTCACCCCTCCACTTT
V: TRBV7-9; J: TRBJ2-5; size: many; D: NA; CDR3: CASSLAAGWETQYF; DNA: TGTGCCAGCAGCTTAGCGGCGGGATGGGAGACCCAGTACTTC
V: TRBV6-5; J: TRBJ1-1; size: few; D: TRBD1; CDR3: CASSFRTGGSTEAFF; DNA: TGTGCCAGCAGTTTTAGGACAGGGGGGAGCACTGAAGCTTTCTTT
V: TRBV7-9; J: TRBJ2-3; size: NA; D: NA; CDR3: CASSRSAGDTQYF; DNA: TGTGCCAGCAGTCGTTCAGCGGGAGATACGCAGTATTTT